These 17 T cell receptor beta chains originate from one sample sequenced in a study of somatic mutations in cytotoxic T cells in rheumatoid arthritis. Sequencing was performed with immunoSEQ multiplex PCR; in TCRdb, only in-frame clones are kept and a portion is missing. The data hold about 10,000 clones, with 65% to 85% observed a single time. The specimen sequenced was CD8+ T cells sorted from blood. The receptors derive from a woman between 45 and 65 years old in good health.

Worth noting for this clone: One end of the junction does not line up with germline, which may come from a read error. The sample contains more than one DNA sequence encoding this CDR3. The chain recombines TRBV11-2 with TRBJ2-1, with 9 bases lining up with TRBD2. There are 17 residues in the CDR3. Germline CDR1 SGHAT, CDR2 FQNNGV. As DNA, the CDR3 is TGCGCCAGCAGCTTAGTCTGGCGGGAGGGCCGCCACAATGAGCAGTTCTTC. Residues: CASSLVWREGRHNEQFF.

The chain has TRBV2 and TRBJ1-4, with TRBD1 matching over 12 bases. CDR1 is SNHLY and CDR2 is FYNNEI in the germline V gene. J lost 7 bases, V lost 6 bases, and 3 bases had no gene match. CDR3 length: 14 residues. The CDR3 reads CASRPGQGAEKLFF. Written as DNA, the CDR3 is TGTGCCAGCAGACCGGGACAGGGGGCTGAAAAACTGTTTTTT.

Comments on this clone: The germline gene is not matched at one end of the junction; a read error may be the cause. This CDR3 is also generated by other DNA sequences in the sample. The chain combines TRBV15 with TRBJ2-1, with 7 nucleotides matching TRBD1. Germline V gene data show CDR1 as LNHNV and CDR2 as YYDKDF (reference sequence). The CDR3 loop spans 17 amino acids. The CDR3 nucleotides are TGCGCCACCAGCAGAGGGGGCGGGCGAGGGGGTCGTAATGAGCAGTTCTTC. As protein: CATSRGGGRGGRNEQFF. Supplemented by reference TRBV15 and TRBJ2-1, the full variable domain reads DAMVIQNPRYQVTQFGKPVTLSCSQTLNHNVMYWYQQKSSQAPKLLFHYYDKDFNNEADTPDNFQSRRPNTSFCFLDIRSPGLGDTAMYLCATSRGGGRGGRNEQFFGPGTRLTVL.

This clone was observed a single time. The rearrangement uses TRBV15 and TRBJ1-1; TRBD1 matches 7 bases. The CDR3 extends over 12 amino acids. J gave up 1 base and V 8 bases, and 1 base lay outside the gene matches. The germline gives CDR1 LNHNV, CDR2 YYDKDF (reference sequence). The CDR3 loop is CATGTANTEAFF. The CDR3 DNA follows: TGTGCCACCGGGACAGCGAACACTGAAGCTTTCTTT.

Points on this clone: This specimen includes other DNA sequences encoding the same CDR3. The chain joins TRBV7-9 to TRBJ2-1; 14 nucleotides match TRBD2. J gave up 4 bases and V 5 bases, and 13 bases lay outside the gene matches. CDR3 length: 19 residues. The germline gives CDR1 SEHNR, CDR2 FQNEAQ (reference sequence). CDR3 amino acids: CASSIPGLAGVFSYNEQFF. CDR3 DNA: TGTGCCAGCAGCATTCCGGGACTAGCGGGAGTATTCTCTTACAATGAGCAGTTCTTC.

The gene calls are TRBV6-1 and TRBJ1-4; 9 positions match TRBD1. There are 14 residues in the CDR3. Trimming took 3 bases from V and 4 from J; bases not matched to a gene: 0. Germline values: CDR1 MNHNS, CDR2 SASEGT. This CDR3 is CASSEGQGNEKLFF. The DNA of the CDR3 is TGTGCCAGCAGTGAGGGACAGGGTAATGAAAAACTGTTTTTT.

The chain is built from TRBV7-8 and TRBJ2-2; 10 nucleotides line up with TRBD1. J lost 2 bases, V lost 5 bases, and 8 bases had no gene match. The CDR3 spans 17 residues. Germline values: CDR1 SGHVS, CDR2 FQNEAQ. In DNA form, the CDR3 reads TGTGCCAGCAGCACCCTTGGGACAGGGGTCAACACCGGGGAGCTGTTTTTT. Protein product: CASSTLGTGVNTGELFF.

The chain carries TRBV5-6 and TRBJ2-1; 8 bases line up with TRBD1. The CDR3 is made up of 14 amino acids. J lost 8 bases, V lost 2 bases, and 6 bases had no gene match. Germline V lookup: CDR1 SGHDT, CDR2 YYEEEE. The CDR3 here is CASSFGQGADEQFF. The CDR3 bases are TGTGCCAGCAGCTTTGGGCAGGGGGCAGATGAGCAGTTCTTC.

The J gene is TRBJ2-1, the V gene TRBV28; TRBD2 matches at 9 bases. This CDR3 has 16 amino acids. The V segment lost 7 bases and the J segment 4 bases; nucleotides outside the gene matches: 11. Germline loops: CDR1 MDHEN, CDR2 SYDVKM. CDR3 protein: CASTLLAGDLYNEQFF. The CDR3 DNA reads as TGTGCCAGCACCCTATTAGCGGGGGACTTATACAATGAGCAGTTCTTC. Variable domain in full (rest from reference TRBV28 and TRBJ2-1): DVKVTQSSRYLVKRTGEKVFLECVQDMDHENMFWYRQDPGLGLRLIYFSYDVKMKEKGDIPEGYSVSREKKERFSLILESASTNQTSMYLCASTLLAGDLYNEQFFGPGTRLTVL.

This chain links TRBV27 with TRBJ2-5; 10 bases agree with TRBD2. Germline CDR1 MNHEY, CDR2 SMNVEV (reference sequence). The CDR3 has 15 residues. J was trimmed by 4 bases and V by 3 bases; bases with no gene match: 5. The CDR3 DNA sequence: TGTGCCAGCAGTTTCTCTAGCGGGAGCGGAGAGACCCAGTACTTC. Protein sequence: CASSFSSGSGETQYF.

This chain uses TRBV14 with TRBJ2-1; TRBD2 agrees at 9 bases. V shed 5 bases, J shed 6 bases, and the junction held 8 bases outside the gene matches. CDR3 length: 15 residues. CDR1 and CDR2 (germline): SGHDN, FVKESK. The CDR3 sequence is CASSEEASGINEQFF. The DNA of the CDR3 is TGTGCCAGCAGCGAGGAGGCTAGCGGGATCAATGAGCAGTTCTTC.

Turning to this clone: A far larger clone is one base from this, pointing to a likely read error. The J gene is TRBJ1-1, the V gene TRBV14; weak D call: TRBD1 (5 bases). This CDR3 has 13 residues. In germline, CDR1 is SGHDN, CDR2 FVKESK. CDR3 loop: CASSLRRRGRALF. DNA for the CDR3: TGTGCCAGCAGCCTTCGAAGGAGGGGTAGGGCTCTCTTT.

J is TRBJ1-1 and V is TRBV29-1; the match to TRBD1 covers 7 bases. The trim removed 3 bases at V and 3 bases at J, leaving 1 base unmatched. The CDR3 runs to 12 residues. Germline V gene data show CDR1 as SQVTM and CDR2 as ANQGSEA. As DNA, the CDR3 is TGCAGCGTTGACAGGGGGGACACTGAAGCTTTCTTT. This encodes CSVDRGDTEAFF.

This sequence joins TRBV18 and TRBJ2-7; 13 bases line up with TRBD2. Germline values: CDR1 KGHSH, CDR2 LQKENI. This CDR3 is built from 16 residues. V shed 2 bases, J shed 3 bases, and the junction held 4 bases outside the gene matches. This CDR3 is CASSPWTSGSLYEQYF. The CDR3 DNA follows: TGTGCCAGCTCACCATGGACTAGCGGGAGTCTCTACGAGCAGTACTTC.

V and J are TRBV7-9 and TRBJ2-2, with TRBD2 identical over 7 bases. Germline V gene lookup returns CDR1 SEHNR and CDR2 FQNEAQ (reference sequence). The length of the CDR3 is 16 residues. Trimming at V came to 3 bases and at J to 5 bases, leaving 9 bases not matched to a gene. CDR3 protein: CASSFGGGPGTGELFF. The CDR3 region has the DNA TGTGCCAGCAGCTTTGGGGGAGGGCCAGGTACCGGGGAGCTGTTTTTT. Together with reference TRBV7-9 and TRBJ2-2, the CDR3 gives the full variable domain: DTGVSQNPRHKITKRGQNVTFRCDPISEHNRLYWYRQTLGQGPEFLTYFQNEAQLEKSRLLSDRFSAERPKGSFSTLEIQRTEQGDSAMYLCASSFGGGPGTGELFFGEGSRLTVL.

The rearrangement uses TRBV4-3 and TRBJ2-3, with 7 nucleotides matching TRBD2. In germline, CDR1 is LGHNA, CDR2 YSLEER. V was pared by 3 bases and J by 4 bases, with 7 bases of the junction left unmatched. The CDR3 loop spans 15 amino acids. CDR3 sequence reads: CASSQREMSSDTQYF. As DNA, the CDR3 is TGCGCCAGCAGCCAGCGGGAGATGTCCTCAGATACGCAGTATTTT.

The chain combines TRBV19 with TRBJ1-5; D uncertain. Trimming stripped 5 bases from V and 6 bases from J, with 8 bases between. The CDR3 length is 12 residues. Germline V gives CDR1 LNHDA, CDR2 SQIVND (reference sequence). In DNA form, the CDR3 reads TGTGCCAGTAGTCCGGAGGTTCAGCCCCAGCATTTT. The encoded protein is CASSPEVQPQHF.